Following are 27 T cell receptor beta chains from one sample sequenced in a study of vaccination and CD4 T cells after COVID-19. The time point here: late sampling 161 to 241 days after vaccination in three convalescent patients. MiXCR, run by TCRdb on the PCR reads, gives a single entry per CDR3 protein. The sample records 35,000 to 45,000 distinct CDR3 sequences, more than 35% being singletons. The sequenced sample was CD4+ T cells from blood, obtained about 7 months after SARS-CoV-2 vaccination. Receptors were obtained from a human donor who had recovered from COVID-19.

V and J are TRBV15 and TRBJ1-2; 8 nucleotides match TRBD1. V lost 0 bases, J lost 2 bases, and 8 bases stayed unmatched. Germline CDR1 reads LNHNV; CDR2 reads YYDKDF (reference sequence). CDR3 size: 17 residues. This CDR3 is CATSRDIQGARNYGYTF. The CDR3 DNA sequence: TGTGCCACCAGCAGAGATATTCAGGGGGCGAGAAACTATGGCTACACCTTC.

The chain uses TRBV29-1 and TRBJ2-1; weak D call: TRBD1 (5 bases). V gave up 1 base and J gave up 0 bases, with 10 bases separating them. This CDR3 has 15 amino acids. Germline CDR1 reads SQVTM; CDR2 reads ANQGSEA. The CDR3 sequence is CSVEGQSVSYNEQFF. CDR3 DNA sequence: TGCAGCGTTGAAGGACAGTCCGTCTCCTACAATGAGCAGTTCTTC.

The rearrangement links TRBV4-1 to TRBJ2-7, with 7 bases aligning to TRBD2. Germline CDR1 and CDR2: MGHRA and YSYEKL. This CDR3 is 14 amino acids long. The junction had 8 bases not matched to a gene; V was cut back by 4 bases and J by 5 bases. The CDR3 DNA sequence: TGCGCCAGCAGCCGCTTAGGGACTACGAACGAGCAGTACTTC. It specifies CASSRLGTTNEQYF.

V and J are TRBV4-2 and TRBJ2-5; possibly TRBD2 for D (6 bases). CDR3 size: 16 residues. CDR1 and CDR2 from the germline V gene are LGHNA and YNFKEQ. The V end lost 3 bases, the J end lost 5 bases, and 19 bases lay between the germline ends. CDR3: CASSQLGERARETQYF. CDR3 in DNA: TGTGCCAGCAGCCAGCTGGGGGAGCGGGCCAGGGAGACCCAGTACTTC.

The chain uses TRBV18 and TRBJ2-7; possibly TRBD2 for D (6 bases). V was pared by 5 bases and J by 2 bases, with 13 bases between. This CDR3 has 14 amino acids. CDR1 KGHSH and CDR2 LQKENI come from the germline V gene. CDR3 loop: CASSSGLKTYEQYF. The CDR3 nucleotides read TGTGCCAGCTCATCGGGACTGAAGACCTACGAGCAGTACTTC.

V and J are TRBV6-5 and TRBJ2-6; 7 nucleotides agree with TRBD1. Germline V gives CDR1 MNHEY, CDR2 SVGAGI. V was pared by 4 bases and J by 1 base, with 1 base of the junction left unmatched. The CDR3 extends over 15 amino acids. The CDR3 nucleotides are TGTGCCAGCAGTTCAGGGGGTTCTGGGGCCAACGTCCTGACTTTC. Residues: CASSSGGSGANVLTF.

The chain links TRBV20-1 to TRBJ2-1; no reliable D call. From germline, CDR1 is DFQATT and CDR2 SNEGSKA (reference sequence). V lost 3 bases and J lost 3, with 12 bases in between. This CDR3 has 14 residues. CDR3 coding DNA: TGCAGTGCTAGTGGGCAGAACGACTACAATGAGCAGTTCTTC. Translation: CSASGQNDYNEQFF.

A few counts support this clonotype. The chain is built from TRBV27 and TRBJ2-5; 9 bases agree with TRBD2. The V and J ends lost 6 bases and 3 bases, in that order; junction bases with no gene match: 2. Germline CDR1 reads MNHEY; CDR2 reads SMNVEV (reference sequence). The CDR3 runs to 13 residues. The DNA for the CDR3 is TGTGCCAGCAGCCTAGCGGGGAAAGAGACCCAGTACTTC. Translated: CASSLAGKETQYF.

J is TRBJ2-7 and V is TRBV19, with 9 positions matching TRBD1. Germline CDR1 and CDR2: LNHDA and SQIVND (reference sequence). The CDR3 runs 14 residues. V was clipped by 10 bases and J by 0 bases; unmatched bases: 7. Here the CDR3 DNA reads TGTGCCACGAGACAGGGGGATCACTCCTACGAGCAGTACTTC. This encodes CATRQGDHSYEQYF.

Only a few counts were recorded for this clonotype. The V call is TRBV11-2, the J call TRBJ2-3; either TRBD1 or TRBD2 may fit D (5 bases each). Germline CDR1 is SGHAT and CDR2 is FQNNGV. V was cut by 10 bases and J by 5 bases, with 13 bases left in between. This CDR3 contains 12 residues. DNA of the CDR3: TGTGCCACCTCAGGGAGTTTAGATACGCAGTATTTT. Protein product: CATSGSLDTQYF.

The chain has TRBV20-1 and TRBJ2-7; tentative D call: TRBD1 (6 bases). The CDR3 consists of 12 residues. Trimming stripped 6 bases from V and 2 bases from J, with 11 bases between. Per the germline V gene, CDR1 is DFQATT and CDR2 is SNEGSKA (reference sequence). The CDR3 DNA reads as TGCAGTGCCACCAGGGGAGCCTACGAGCAGTACTTC. It yields the protein CSATRGAYEQYF.

This rearrangement joins TRBV29-1 to TRBJ2-5; 12 bases are a match to TRBD2. Germline CDR1 SQVTM, CDR2 ANQGSEA. The CDR3 contains 15 residues. Trimming cost V 2 bases and J 5 bases; bases outside gene matches: 6. The CDR3 loop is CSVESRLAGVETQYF. The DNA for the CDR3 is TGCAGCGTTGAAAGTAGACTAGCGGGAGTGGAGACCCAGTACTTC.

The rearrangement uses TRBV6-1 and TRBJ1-5; TRBD1 matches 7 bases. The CDR3 has 13 amino acids. V lost 10 bases to trimming and J lost 0 bases; unmatched junction nucleotides: 3. Germline CDR1 and CDR2: MNHNS and SASEGT. CDR3 protein: CATGQNSNQPQHF. The CDR3 DNA reads TGTGCCACGGGACAGAATAGCAATCAGCCCCAGCATTTT.

As to this clonotype: The junction does not match germline at one end; this may be a read error. The gene calls are TRBV20-1 and TRBJ2-1; 12 bases agree with TRBD2. CDR1 and CDR2 from the germline V gene are DFQATT and SNEGSKA (reference sequence). The CDR3 is 12 residues long. The CDR3 DNA sequence: TGCAGTGCCACTCCGAAGACTAGCGGGAGTGTCTTC. Translation gives CSATPKTSGSVF.

The chain carries TRBV28 and TRBJ2-4; 9 bases match TRBD1. J gave up 5 bases and V 5 bases, and 10 bases lay outside the gene matches. The germline CDR1 and CDR2 sequences are MDHEN and SYDVKM. CDR3 size: 16 residues. In nucleotides, the CDR3 is TGTGCCAGCAGTCGCAGTGACAGGGGGATCGAAAACATTCAGTACTTC. Translated, it gives CASSRSDRGIENIQYF.

V is TRBV6-1 and J is TRBJ2-1, with a tentative D call TRBD1 (6 bases). Germline loops: CDR1 MNHNS, CDR2 SASEGT. CDR3 length: 14 amino acids. Trimming took 7 bases from V and 6 from J, leaving 16 bases between them. As DNA, the CDR3 is TGTGCCAGCACCCGAGGGGGAGAGGCCAATGAGCAGTTCTTC. Translating gives CASTRGGEANEQFF.

The chain links TRBV12-3 or TRBV12-4 to TRBJ2-2; D gene ambiguous. The CDR3 runs to 13 residues. V dropped 6 bases and J dropped 6 bases, with 11 bases sitting between them. The CDR3 sequence is CASRLVSPGELFF. The CDR3 coding sequence is TGTGCCAGCAGACTCGTGAGTCCCGGGGAGCTGTTTTTT.

The chain uses TRBV7-9 and TRBJ2-1, with unresolved D. The V end was cut by 1 base, the J end by 5 bases, with 0 bases between. In germline, CDR1 is SEHNR, CDR2 FQNEAQ (reference sequence). The CDR3 loop spans 11 amino acids. The chain's CDR3 is CASSLDNEQFF. The CDR3 DNA sequence: TGTGCCAGCAGCTTAGACAATGAGCAGTTCTTC.

In its sample, this clonotype was seen a few times. CDR3 nucleotides: TGCAGTGCTAGAGATCGGCTGGCGAGCCAAGAGACCCAGTACTTC. Encoded protein: CSARDRLASQETQYF. The V and J genes are TRBV20-1 and TRBJ2-5; no clear D gene. V lost 0 bases and J lost 1, with 12 bases in between. Germline-derived CDR1 and CDR2 are DFQATT and SNEGSKA (reference sequence). The CDR3 totals 15 residues.

The V and J genes are TRBV7-9 and TRBJ2-1; D remains ambiguous. This CDR3 has 11 amino acids. Trimming took off 2 bases at V and 14 bases at J, with 10 bases between the two ends. Germline V lookup: CDR1 SEHNR, CDR2 FQNEAQ (reference sequence). For the CDR3, the DNA is TGTGCCAGCAGCTTAAGGGATCGAGAGTTCTTC. Its protein is CASSLRDREFF.

This chain links TRBV5-8 with TRBJ2-4; the D call may be TRBD1 or TRBD2 (7 bases each). The CDR3 runs 15 residues. V lost 0 bases and J lost 9, with 16 bases in between. CDR1 SGHTS and CDR2 YDEGEE come from the germline V gene. The DNA for the CDR3 is TGTGCCAGCAGCTTGGGACAGGGAGGGGGGGGCATTCAGTACTTC. Its translation: CASSLGQGGGGIQYF.

This clonotype is medium-sized within its sample. The rearrangement links TRBV20-1 to TRBJ2-7, with 9 nucleotides matching TRBD2. CDR1 is DFQATT, CDR2 SNEGSKA, per germline (reference sequence). V lost 5 bases and J lost 0; bases outside the gene matches: 5. The CDR3 length is 14 residues. The CDR3 is CSASGTSRSYEQYF. CDR3 bases: TGCAGTGCTTCCGGGACTAGCCGCTCCTACGAGCAGTACTTC.

This clonotype was counted once. The chain joins TRBV7-8 to TRBJ1-3; D perhaps matches TRBD1 (6 bases). The V gene's germline CDR1 is SGHVS and CDR2 FQNEAQ. The CDR3 is 15 residues long. V lost 4 bases to trimming and J lost 1 base, with 11 bases between them. CDR3 loop: CASSSITGSGNTIYF. CDR3 nucleotides: TGTGCCAGCAGCTCAATCACAGGGTCTGGAAACACCATATATTTT.

The gene calls are TRBV5-1 and TRBJ2-2, with D hard to call. The CDR3 spans 15 residues. Trimming removed 1 base at V and 4 bases at J, with 11 bases between. From germline, CDR1 is SGHRS and CDR2 YFSETQ. The CDR3 region is CASSLTDVRTGELFF. In DNA, the CDR3 is TGCGCCAGCAGCTTGACGGACGTACGCACCGGGGAGCTGTTTTTT.

The table lists this clonotype with many counts. V is TRBV20-1 and J is TRBJ1-2; possibly TRBD1 for D (5 bases). The CDR3 runs 12 residues. Trimming shortened V by 7 bases and J by 8 bases, and 17 bases separated the two germline ends. CDR1 DFQATT and CDR2 SNEGSKA come from the germline V gene (reference sequence). The CDR3 here is CSVSREVRGYTF. The CDR3 coding sequence is TGCAGTGTCTCCAGGGAGGTTCGGGGCTACACCTTC.

V is TRBV5-4 and J is TRBJ2-7, with 13 bases lining up with TRBD2. The germline V gene encodes CDR1 SGHNT and CDR2 YYREEE (reference sequence). This CDR3 comprises 15 residues. With V trimmed by 1 base and J by 12 bases, 10 bases remained unmatched. CDR3 protein: CASSLPGLAGVVPYF. In DNA, the CDR3 is TGTGCCAGCAGCTTGCCAGGACTAGCGGGAGTAGTTCCGTACTTC. Based on the CDR3 plus reference TRBV5-4 and TRBJ2-7, the full variable domain is ETGVTQSPTHLIKTRGQQVTLRCSSQSGHNTVSWYQQALGQGPQFIFQYYREEENGRGNFPPRFSGLQFPNYSSELNVNALELDDSALYLCASSLPGLAGVVPYFGPGTRLTVT.

The CDR3 DNA is TGTGCCAGCAGGCTAGCGGGAGGGGGGTACAATGAGCAGTTCTTC. Translation: CASRLAGGGYNEQFF. The V call is TRBV6-1, the J call TRBJ2-1; 12 nucleotides match TRBD2. Germline V gene data show CDR1 as MNHNS and CDR2 as SASEGT. V was pared by 6 bases and J by 4 bases, with 4 bases of the junction left unmatched. This CDR3 is built from 15 residues.